A single sample is the source of the 21 T cell receptor beta chains below, sequenced in a study of CD4+ T cells in melanoma. The repertoire was sequenced with immunoSEQ multiplex PCR; TCRdb's copy has only in-frame clones and lacks some. Here the sample spans roughly 10,000 clones, over 55% being singletons. The sequenced sample was cells from a culture (not recorded whether cultured in vitro). These TCRs come from a human donor with melanoma.

This clone showed up just a few times. V is TRBV7-8 and J is TRBJ1-4, with 10 bases identical to TRBD1. CDR3 length: 14 amino acids. Germline lookup yields CDR1 SGHVS and CDR2 FQNEAQ. Trimming removed 8 bases from V and 7 bases from J; junction bases left unmatched: 7. Here the CDR3 DNA reads TGTGCCAGCGGCAGGACAGGGGGGACTGAAAAACTGTTTTTT. Translating it yields CASGRTGGTEKLFF.

The chain uses TRBV5-1 and TRBJ2-4; 7 nucleotides agree with TRBD1. Trimming took 5 bases from V and 5 from J; bases not matched to a gene: 7. CDR3 length equals 14 residues. The V gene's germline CDR1 is SGHRS and CDR2 YFSETQ. Written as DNA, the CDR3 is TGCGCCAGCAGACAGGGGACAAGCCAAAACATTCAGTACTTC. This translates into CASRQGTSQNIQYF.

V and J are TRBV11-2 and TRBJ1-1; D gene uncertain. Germline lookup yields CDR1 SGHAT and CDR2 FQNNGV. V lost 5 bases, J lost 4 bases, and 14 bases lay in between. CDR3 length: 14 amino acids. The CDR3 coding sequence is TGTGCCAGCAGCCCATCCCGCCGGGCCACTGAAGCTTTCTTT. It translates to CASSPSRRATEAFF.

This clone was detected only a few times. This chain uses TRBV10-3 with TRBJ1-2; a possible D gene is TRBD1 (6 bases). The length of the CDR3 is 13 residues. The V and J ends lost 8 bases and 8 bases respectively, with 18 bases between them. Germline-derived CDR1 and CDR2 are ENHRY and SYGVKD. As DNA, the CDR3 is TGTGCCATCCATACCGACAGGACCTACGGCTACACCTTC. It yields the protein CAIHTDRTYGYTF.

The chain recombines TRBV6-5 with TRBJ2-1, with 9 bases aligning to TRBD1. J gave up 9 bases and V 6 bases, and 6 bases lay outside the gene matches. CDR3 length equals 13 residues. CDR1 is MNHEY, CDR2 SVGAGI, per germline. The CDR3 DNA sequence: TGTGCCAGCAGGGGACAGGGCGTCGGTGAGCAGTTCTTC. It encodes CASRGQGVGEQFF.

The sample holds one count of this clone. The chain couples TRBV12-5 to TRBJ2-1; D uncertain. The germline V gene has CDR1 LGHNT and CDR2 FRNRAP. CDR3 length equals 16 residues. V was pared by 6 bases and J by 0 bases, with 15 bases between. CDR3 amino acids: CASGRPRGVSYNEQFF. The CDR3 nucleotides are TGTGCTAGTGGCAGACCCCGTGGGGTCTCCTACAATGAGCAGTTCTTC.

This clone was seen only a few times. V gene TRBV10-3 combines with J gene TRBJ1-3, with 7 bases matching TRBD1. J gave up 4 bases and V 5 bases, and 8 bases lay outside the gene matches. This CDR3 contains 15 residues. The germline V gene encodes CDR1 ENHRY and CDR2 SYGVKD. The CDR3 nucleotides read TGTGCCATCAGTCGACAGGGTTCAGGGGGAAACACCATATATTTT. This encodes CAISRQGSGGNTIYF.

This clone was detected a few times. The J gene is TRBJ1-2, the V gene TRBV19; 7 bases map to TRBD1. Germline CDR1 and CDR2: LNHDA and SQIVND (reference sequence). The CDR3 extends over 16 amino acids. Trimming at V came to 4 bases and at J to 3 bases, leaving 11 bases not matched to a gene. The CDR3 spells CASSTRQGMRDYGYTF. The CDR3 DNA sequence: TGTGCCAGTAGTACCCGACAGGGTATGAGGGACTATGGCTACACCTTC.

The V gene is TRBV5-4, the J gene TRBJ2-3; possibly TRBD2 for D (6 bases). This CDR3 region has 15 residues. V was clipped by 4 bases and J by 3 bases, with 15 bases between them. Germline loops: CDR1 SGHNT, CDR2 YYREEE (reference sequence). This CDR3 reads CASSRLGIFTDTQYF. The CDR3 bases are TGTGCCAGCAGCCGACTAGGAATTTTTACAGATACGCAGTATTTT.

The rearrangement joins TRBV6-1 to TRBJ1-1; the D gene is possibly TRBD1 (6 bases). Per the germline V gene, CDR1 is MNHNS and CDR2 is SASEGT. This CDR3 region has 15 residues. The V and J ends lost 3 bases and 6 bases respectively, with 17 bases between them. CDR3 DNA: TGTGCCAGCAGTGACACGGGACACAGTACCGCTGAAGCTTTCTTT. Amino acids: CASSDTGHSTAEAFF.

The chain recombines TRBV6-6 with TRBJ1-1; 12 nucleotides match TRBD1. The germline CDR1 and CDR2 sequences are MNHNY and SVGAGI (reference sequence). Trimming removed 6 bases from V and 8 bases from J; junction bases left unmatched: 13. The CDR3 loop spans 16 amino acids. The CDR3 coding sequence is TGTGCCAGCAGCTACAAGACCGGGACAGGGGGCGCCGAAGCTTTCTTT. Protein sequence: CASSYKTGTGGAEAFF.

The V and J genes are TRBV6-5 and TRBJ2-3; 11 bases are shared with TRBD1. CDR3 size: 15 residues. J lost 5 bases, V lost 6 bases, and 7 bases had no gene match. Germline V gene sequence: CDR1 MNHEY, CDR2 SVGAGI. For the CDR3, the DNA is TGTGCCAGCAGCCCGGACAGGGGGCGAGGAGATACGCAGTATTTT. Translating gives CASSPDRGRGDTQYF.

J is TRBJ1-5 and V is TRBV21-1. TRBV21-1 is tagged as a pseudogene. CDR3 size: 13 residues. The CDR3 reads CASRDRHNQPQHF. CDR3 DNA sequence: TGTGCCAGCAGGGACCGCCACAATCAGCCCCAGCATTTT.

The rearrangement joins TRBV18 to TRBJ2-1; 8 nucleotides align to TRBD1. Per germline, CDR1 KGHSH and CDR2 LQKENI. V lost 6 bases to trimming and J lost 8 bases; unmatched junction nucleotides: 12. The CDR3 extends over 15 amino acids. CDR3 region: CASSQGQGAFDEQFF. For the CDR3, the DNA is TGTGCCAGCTCCCAGGGCCAGGGGGCTTTTGATGAGCAGTTCTTC.

The genes are TRBV6-6 and TRBJ1-4; TRBD1 might be the D (6 bases). Germline V CDR1 and CDR2: MNHNY, SVGAGI (reference sequence). Trimming shortened V by 2 bases and J by 6 bases, and 10 bases separated the two germline ends. The CDR3 has 14 amino acids. The CDR3 DNA reads TGTGCCAGCAGTTACGGCAGGGGAGATGAAAAACTGTTTTTT. Protein product: CASSYGRGDEKLFF.

This clone was recorded once. The V and J genes are TRBV5-1 and TRBJ1-5; D gene ambiguous. The CDR3 is 15 residues long. The V gene's germline CDR1 is SGHRS and CDR2 YFSETQ. With 4 bases removed from V and 0 bases from J, the gap between germline ends came to 11 bases. The CDR3 coding sequence is TGCGCCAGCAGCCCCTCAGATTATAGCAATCAGCCCCAGCATTTT. This translates into CASSPSDYSNQPQHF. The full variable domain, completed using reference TRBV5-1 and TRBJ1-5, is KAGVTQTPRYLIKTRGQQVTLSCSPISGHRSVSWYQQTPGQGLQFLFEYFSETQRNKGNFPGRFSGRQFSNSRSEMNVSTLELGDSALYLCASSPSDYSNQPQHFGDGTRLSIL.

In its sample, this clone was seen once. The rearrangement uses TRBV6-6 and TRBJ2-2; D gene unclear. Germline values: CDR1 MNHNY, CDR2 SVGAGI (reference sequence). The CDR3 is 15 amino acids. The V end lost 5 bases, the J end lost 7 bases, and 17 bases lay between the germline ends. CDR3 DNA sequence: TGTGCCAGCAGTCTTCTTTACGAACGACACGGGGAGCTGTTTTTT. Translation gives CASSLLYERHGELFF.

The CDR3 coding sequence is TGTGCCAGCAGCTTAGGATTCAATCAGCCCCAGCATTTT. This sequence encodes CASSLGFNQPQHF. This chain uses TRBV7-8 with TRBJ1-5, with unresolved D. CDR3 size: 13 residues. Germline V gives CDR1 SGHVS, CDR2 FQNEAQ. V was trimmed by 1 base and J by 3 bases, leaving 4 bases between them.

The chain carries TRBV7-2 and TRBJ1-2, with D unresolved. Germline-derived CDR1 and CDR2 are SGHTA and FQGNSA. The CDR3 is 13 residues long. The V and J ends lost 5 bases and 0 bases respectively, with 7 bases between them. The CDR3 DNA reads as TGTGCCAGCAGCGAGAGCACTAACTATGGCTACACCTTC. Translated: CASSESTNYGYTF.

J is TRBJ2-5 and V is TRBV6-5; no firm D call. The CDR3 spans 15 residues. Germline V CDR1 and CDR2: MNHEY, SVGAGI. Between the trimmed V and J ends, which lost 6 bases and 7 bases, there was a span of 21 bases. The CDR3 protein is CASRRTLFGYGTQYF. Written as DNA, the CDR3 is TGTGCCAGCAGACGAACCCTCTTCGGGTATGGGACCCAGTACTTC.

The chain links TRBV18 to TRBJ1-1; D gene ambiguous. CDR1 is KGHSH, CDR2 LQKENI, per germline. V was clipped by 3 bases and J by 1 base, with 3 bases between them. The CDR3 loop spans 12 amino acids. The CDR3 bases are TGTGCCAGCTCACCGGGGAACACTGAAGCTTTCTTT. This codes for CASSPGNTEAFF.